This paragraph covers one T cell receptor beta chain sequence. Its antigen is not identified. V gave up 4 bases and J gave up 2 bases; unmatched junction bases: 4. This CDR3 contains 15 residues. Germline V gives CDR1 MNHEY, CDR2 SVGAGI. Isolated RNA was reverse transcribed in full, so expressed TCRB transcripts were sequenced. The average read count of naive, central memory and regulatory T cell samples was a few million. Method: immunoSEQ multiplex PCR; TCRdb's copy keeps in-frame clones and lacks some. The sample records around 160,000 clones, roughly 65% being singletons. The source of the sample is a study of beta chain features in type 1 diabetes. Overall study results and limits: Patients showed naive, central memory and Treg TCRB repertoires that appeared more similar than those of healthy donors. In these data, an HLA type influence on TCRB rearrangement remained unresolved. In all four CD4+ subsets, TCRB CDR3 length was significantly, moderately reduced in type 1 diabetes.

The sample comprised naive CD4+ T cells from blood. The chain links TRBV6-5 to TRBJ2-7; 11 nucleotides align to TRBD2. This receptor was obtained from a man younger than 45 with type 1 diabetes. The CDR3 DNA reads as TGTGCCAGCAGTTCGACTAGCGGGGAGCCCTACGAGCAGTACTTC. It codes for CASSSTSGEPYEQYF.